The 24 T cell receptor beta chains presented below share a single source sample, sequenced in a study of T cell responses to AZD1222 COVID-19 vaccine. This table comes from immunoSEQ multiplex PCR, and its TCRdb copy is limited to in-frame clones, with some not included. The sample lists about 120,000 clones, less than 90% occurring once. Sequences were derived from peripheral blood, sampled on day 0 of AZD1222 vaccination. These receptors were collected from an adult in good health.

The chain links TRBV6-5 to TRBJ1-2; no reliable D call. Trimming cost V 0 bases and J 4 bases, with 6 bases left between them. Germline CDR1 is MNHEY and CDR2 is SVGAGI. The CDR3 extends over 13 amino acids. CDR3 coding DNA: TGTGCCAGCAGTTACTCGAGTACCTATGGCTACACCTTC. This encodes CASSYSSTYGYTF.

This clone has a handful of counts. The rearrangement joins TRBV27 to TRBJ1-2, with D possibly being TRBD1 (6 bases). The CDR3 covers 12 residues. From germline, CDR1 is MNHEY and CDR2 SMNVEV (reference sequence). V shed 6 bases and J shed 7 bases, with 12 bases lying between them. Here the CDR3 reads CASRNGGPGYTF. CDR3 DNA sequence: TGTGCCAGCAGGAATGGGGGGCCTGGCTACACCTTC.

The table lists this clone with a count of one. V and J are TRBV5-1 and TRBJ2-7; 7 bases align to TRBD2. V lost 4 bases, J lost 2 bases, and 6 bases stayed unmatched. The germline gives CDR1 SGHRS, CDR2 YFSETQ. The CDR3 length is 14 residues. This chain's CDR3 is CASSHPSGAYEQYF. DNA of the CDR3: TGCGCCAGCAGCCACCCTAGCGGTGCCTACGAGCAGTACTTC. Drawing the rest from reference TRBV5-1 and TRBJ2-7, the complete variable domain is KAGVTQTPRYLIKTRGQQVTLSCSPISGHRSVSWYQQTPGQGLQFLFEYFSETQRNKGNFPGRFSGRQFSNSRSEMNVSTLELGDSALYLCASSHPSGAYEQYFGPGTRLTVT.

This chain joins TRBV5-1 and TRBJ1-2, with 8 bases fitting TRBD1. Germline V gene data show CDR1 as SGHRS and CDR2 as YFSETQ. V lost 2 bases and J lost 3; bases outside the gene matches: 3. This CDR3 spans 14 amino acids. As DNA, the CDR3 is TGCGCCAGCAGCTTACAGACAGGGGACTATGGCTACACCTTC. Protein product: CASSLQTGDYGYTF.

This chain links TRBV6-5 with TRBJ1-2; 9 bases are shared with TRBD1. Trimming removed 8 bases from V and 6 bases from J; junction bases left unmatched: 4. CDR1 is MNHEY, CDR2 SVGAGI, per germline. The CDR3 consists of 12 residues. For the CDR3, the DNA is TGTGCCAGCTGGGACAGGGTGAATGGCTACACCTTC. Amino acids: CASWDRVNGYTF.

This chain links TRBV7-9 with TRBJ1-4, with a weak D call TRBD1 (6 bases). This CDR3 has 17 residues. Trimming removed 7 bases from V and 5 bases from J, with 23 bases in between. From germline, CDR1 is SEHNR and CDR2 FQNEAQ (reference sequence). CDR3 in amino acids: CASTKRTDTLMNEKLFF. The CDR3 DNA follows: TGTGCCAGCACCAAAAGGACAGATACCCTAATGAATGAAAAACTGTTTTTT.

This CDR3 is CASSSRDSTDTQYF. In DNA form, the CDR3 reads TGTGCCAGCAGTTCCCGGGATAGCACAGATACGCAGTATTTT. This chain connects TRBV27 to TRBJ2-3; D might be TRBD2 (5 bases). Per germline, CDR1 MNHEY and CDR2 SMNVEV (reference sequence). The CDR3 extends over 14 amino acids. Trimming cost V 4 bases and J 0 bases, with 8 bases left between them.

This clone was seen only a few times. The chain uses TRBV9 and TRBJ2-3; 8 bases map to TRBD1. The CDR3 contains 13 residues. CDR1 and CDR2 from the germline V gene are SGDLS and YYNGEE. The V and J ends lost 2 bases and 11 bases, in that order; junction bases with no gene match: 7. CDR3 bases: TGTGCCAGCAGCGTGTTCGACAGGGGATTGCAGTATTTT. This codes for CASSVFDRGLQYF.

The chain couples TRBV2 to TRBJ1-5, with D possibly TRBD1 on 5 matching bases. The CDR3 covers 15 residues. V dropped 4 bases and J dropped 4 bases, with 14 bases sitting between them. Germline lookup yields CDR1 SNHLY and CDR2 FYNNEI. CDR3 coding DNA: TGTGCCAGCAGTGCCCCTGGGGGGAGGAATCAGCCCCAGCATTTT. Its protein is CASSAPGGRNQPQHF.

The chain employs TRBV6-1 and TRBJ2-5; TRBD2 might be the D (6 bases). The CDR3 has 14 residues. Trimming took off 2 bases at V and 7 bases at J, with 14 bases between the two ends. From germline, CDR1 is MNHNS and CDR2 SASEGT. CDR3 in amino acids: CASSETSEGLTQYF. The CDR3 DNA is TGTGCCAGCAGTGAAACCTCGGAGGGGTTGACCCAGTACTTC.

This clone has just one count. V and J are TRBV19 and TRBJ1-1; the D is unclear. Trimming stripped 4 bases from V and 3 bases from J, with 6 bases between. This CDR3 has 12 residues. Germline CDR1 and CDR2: LNHDA and SQIVND (reference sequence). The CDR3 DNA sequence: TGTGCCAGTAGTACTGGGGACACTGAAGCTTTCTTT. Translating it yields CASSTGDTEAFF. Drawing the rest from reference TRBV19 and TRBJ1-1, the complete variable domain is DGGITQSPKYLFRKEGQNVTLSCEQNLNHDAMYWYRQDPGQGLRLIYYSQIVNDFQKGDIAEGYSVSREKKESFPLTVTSAQKNPTAFYLCASSTGDTEAFFGQGTRLTVV.

The chain employs TRBV4-1 and TRBJ2-2; D is uncertain. CDR1 and CDR2 from the germline V gene are MGHRA and YSYEKL. The CDR3 totals 15 residues. Trimming removed 5 bases from V and 5 bases from J, with 15 bases in between. CDR3 loop: CASSYTNRRTGELFF. The CDR3 nucleotides read TGCGCCAGCAGCTATACCAATCGGAGAACCGGGGAGCTGTTTTTT.

The CDR3 is CASSLRVVDSPLHF. CDR3 DNA sequence: TGTGCCAGCAGTTTACGGGTGGTTGATTCACCCCTCCACTTT. This rearrangement joins TRBV27 to TRBJ1-6; D is uncertain. V was pared by 2 bases and J by 8 bases, with 10 bases between. CDR3 length equals 14 residues. Germline lookup yields CDR1 MNHEY and CDR2 SMNVEV (reference sequence).

The genes are TRBV25-1 and TRBJ2-2, with D possibly TRBD2 on 5 matching bases. CDR3 length equals 14 residues. Germline CDR1 MGHDK, CDR2 SYGVNS. V gave up 7 bases and J gave up 4 bases, with 13 bases separating them. The CDR3 nucleotides are TGTGCCAGCACCGCGGACTGGGGCACCGGGGAGCTGTTTTTT. Protein: CASTADWGTGELFF.

V usage is TRBV28 and J usage is TRBJ1-1, with D perhaps matching TRBD1 (5 bases). Germline assignment: CDR1 MDHEN and CDR2 SYDVKM. With 0 bases removed from V and 5 bases from J, the gap between germline ends came to 13 bases. The CDR3 covers 15 residues. The CDR3 DNA sequence: TGTGCCAGCAGTTTATGGGGGCAGGGTAGTACTGAAGCTTTCTTT. Translation: CASSLWGQGSTEAFF.

The chain couples TRBV19 to TRBJ1-1, with TRBD1 matching over 9 bases. Trimming removed 4 bases from V and 7 bases from J; junction bases left unmatched: 7. Per the germline V gene, CDR1 is LNHDA and CDR2 is SQIVND (reference sequence). The CDR3 has 14 amino acids. The chain's CDR3 is CASSTRTGDGEAFF. The CDR3 DNA sequence: TGTGCCAGTAGTACGCGGACAGGGGACGGTGAAGCTTTCTTT.

The chain uses TRBV30 and TRBJ1-3, with 8 bases that match TRBD1. Per the germline V gene, CDR1 is GTSNPN and CDR2 is SVGIG (reference sequence). The CDR3 contains 19 residues. Trimming took 5 bases from V and 1 from J; bases not matched to a gene: 19. DNA for the CDR3: TGTGCCTGGTCCAAGGACAGGGTAAGGACGCTATCATCTGGAAACACCATATATTTT. This sequence encodes CAWSKDRVRTLSSGNTIYF. The complete variable domain, with remaining parts taken from reference TRBV30 and TRBJ1-3, reads SQTIHQWPATLVQPVGSPLSLECTVEGTSNPNLYWYRQAAGRGLQLLFYSVGIGQISSEVPQNLSASRPQDRQFILSSKKLLLSDSGFYLCAWSKDRVRTLSSGNTIYFGEGSWLTVV.

This rearrangement joins TRBV7-2 to TRBJ1-2; unclear D gene. Germline V gene lookup returns CDR1 SGHTA and CDR2 FQGNSA. The CDR3 extends over 14 amino acids. The V and J ends lost 5 bases and 4 bases respectively, with 14 bases between them. The DNA for the CDR3 is TGTGCCAGCAGCCCAGCCGGGAATAGCTATGGCTACACCTTC. Protein product: CASSPAGNSYGYTF.

The V gene is TRBV7-3, the J gene TRBJ1-2, with TRBD1 matching 7 bases. V dropped 5 bases and J dropped 8; count of bases not matched to a gene: 11. This CDR3 is 14 amino acids long. Germline loops: CDR1 SGHTA, CDR2 FQGTGA. CDR3: CASSPPGGVGGYTF. In DNA form, the CDR3 reads TGTGCCAGCAGCCCACCAGGGGGTGTGGGGGGCTACACCTTC.

The rearrangement joins TRBV2 to TRBJ1-1, with 10 bases that match TRBD1. V dropped 5 bases and J dropped 7; count of bases not matched to a gene: 7. The CDR3 has 14 residues. Germline-derived CDR1 and CDR2 are SNHLY and FYNNEI. The DNA for the CDR3 is TGTGCCAGCAGTCGTGAGACAGGGGGCTTTGAAGCTTTCTTT. Translating it yields CASSRETGGFEAFF.

The rearrangement links TRBV30 to TRBJ2-2, with 8 positions matching TRBD2. Germline loops: CDR1 GTSNPN, CDR2 SVGIG (reference sequence). The CDR3 consists of 15 residues. Trimming removed 5 bases from V and 7 bases from J; junction bases left unmatched: 12. CDR3 residues: CAWGKIAGSGGELFF. CDR3 nucleotides: TGTGCCTGGGGGAAAATAGCGGGATCGGGCGGGGAGCTGTTTTTT.

This clone has only one observation. The V call is TRBV5-6, the J call TRBJ1-2, with D uncertain. V lost 2 bases and J 6 bases, leaving 17 bases between the germline ends. From germline, CDR1 is SGHDT and CDR2 YYEEEE. There are 15 residues in the CDR3. Here the CDR3 reads CASSFGRSGGNGYTF. In nucleotides, the CDR3 is TGTGCCAGCAGCTTCGGACGGTCCGGAGGGAATGGCTACACCTTC.

V gene TRBV5-1 combines with J gene TRBJ1-2, with D unresolved. CDR3 size: 15 residues. Trimming cost V 2 bases and J 4 bases, with 15 bases left between them. Germline loops: CDR1 SGHRS, CDR2 YFSETQ. CDR3 in DNA: TGCGCCAGCAGCTTTTCCCCCCCGGAGGGCTATGGCTACACCTTC. It is translated as CASSFSPPEGYGYTF.

V gene TRBV18 combines with J gene TRBJ1-5; TRBD1 might be the D (5 bases). Germline V gene sequence: CDR1 KGHSH, CDR2 LQKENI. This CDR3 spans 13 amino acids. V dropped 6 bases and J dropped 4 bases, with 10 bases sitting between them. The CDR3, as DNA: TGTGCCAGCTCGGGAGGGGAGAATCAGCCCCAGCATTTT. Translation: CASSGGENQPQHF. Looking up the rest from reference TRBV18 and TRBJ1-5 gives the full variable domain: NAGVMQNPRHLVRRRGQEARLRCSPMKGHSHVYWYRQLPEEGLKFMVYLQKENIIDESGMPKERFSAEFPKEGPSILRIQQVVRGDSAAYFCASSGGENQPQHFGDGTRLSIL.